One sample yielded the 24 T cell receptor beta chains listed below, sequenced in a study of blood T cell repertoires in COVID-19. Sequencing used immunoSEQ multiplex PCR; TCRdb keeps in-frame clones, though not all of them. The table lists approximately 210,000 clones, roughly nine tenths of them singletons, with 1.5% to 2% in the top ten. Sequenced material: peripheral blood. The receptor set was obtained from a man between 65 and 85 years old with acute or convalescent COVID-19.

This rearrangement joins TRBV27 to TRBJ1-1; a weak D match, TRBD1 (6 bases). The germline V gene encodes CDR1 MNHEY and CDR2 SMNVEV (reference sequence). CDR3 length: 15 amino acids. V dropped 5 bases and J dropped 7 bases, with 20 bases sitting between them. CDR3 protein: CASSLLPGTTFEAFF. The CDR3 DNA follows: TGTGCCAGCAGTCTCCTACCCGGGACAACCTTTGAAGCTTTCTTT.

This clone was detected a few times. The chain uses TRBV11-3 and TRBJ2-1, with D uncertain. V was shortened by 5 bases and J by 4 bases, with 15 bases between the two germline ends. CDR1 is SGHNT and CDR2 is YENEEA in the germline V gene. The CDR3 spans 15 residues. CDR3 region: CASSPFPQAYNEQFF. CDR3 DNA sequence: TGTGCCAGCAGCCCGTTTCCCCAGGCATACAATGAGCAGTTCTTC.

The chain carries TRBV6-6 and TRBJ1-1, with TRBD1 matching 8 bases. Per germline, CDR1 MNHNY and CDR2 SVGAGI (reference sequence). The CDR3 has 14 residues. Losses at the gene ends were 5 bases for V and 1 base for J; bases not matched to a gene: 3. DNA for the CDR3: TGTGCCAGCAGTGGACAGGGTGGGAACACTGAAGCTTTCTTT. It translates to CASSGQGGNTEAFF.

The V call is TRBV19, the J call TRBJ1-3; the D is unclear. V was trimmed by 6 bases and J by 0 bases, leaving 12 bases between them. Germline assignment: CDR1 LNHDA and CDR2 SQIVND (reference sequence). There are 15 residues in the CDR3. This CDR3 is CASRQASVSGNTIYF. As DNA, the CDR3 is TGTGCCAGTAGGCAAGCGAGTGTCTCTGGAAACACCATATATTTT. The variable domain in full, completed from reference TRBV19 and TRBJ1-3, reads DGGITQSPKYLFRKEGQNVTLSCEQNLNHDAMYWYRQDPGQGLRLIYYSQIVNDFQKGDIAEGYSVSREKKESFPLTVTSAQKNPTAFYLCASRQASVSGNTIYFGEGSWLTVV.

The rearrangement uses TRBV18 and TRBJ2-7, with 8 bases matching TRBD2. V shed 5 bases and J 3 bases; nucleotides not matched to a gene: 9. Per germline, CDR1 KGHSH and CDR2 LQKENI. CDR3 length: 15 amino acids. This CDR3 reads CASSNLAGLGYEQYF. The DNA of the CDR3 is TGTGCCAGCTCAAACTTAGCGGGATTAGGCTACGAGCAGTACTTC.

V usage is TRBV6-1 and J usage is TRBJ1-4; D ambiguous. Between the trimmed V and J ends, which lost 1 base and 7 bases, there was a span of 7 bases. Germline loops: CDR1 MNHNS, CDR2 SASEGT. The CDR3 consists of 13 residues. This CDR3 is CASSEVRSEKLFF. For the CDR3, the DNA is TGTGCCAGCAGTGAAGTTAGAAGTGAAAAACTGTTTTTT.

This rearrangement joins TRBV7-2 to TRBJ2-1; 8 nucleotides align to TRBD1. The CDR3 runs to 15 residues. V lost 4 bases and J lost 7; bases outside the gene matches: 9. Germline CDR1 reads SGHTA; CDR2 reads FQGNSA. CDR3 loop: CASSWPWTGKNEQFF. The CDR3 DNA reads TGTGCCAGCAGCTGGCCCTGGACAGGGAAGAATGAGCAGTTCTTC. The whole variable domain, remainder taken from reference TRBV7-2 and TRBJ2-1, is GAGVSQSPSNKVTEKGKDVELRCDPISGHTALYWYRQSLGQGLEFLIYFQGNSAPDKSGLPSDRFSAERTGGSVSTLTIQRTQQEDSAVYLCASSWPWTGKNEQFFGPGTRLTVL.

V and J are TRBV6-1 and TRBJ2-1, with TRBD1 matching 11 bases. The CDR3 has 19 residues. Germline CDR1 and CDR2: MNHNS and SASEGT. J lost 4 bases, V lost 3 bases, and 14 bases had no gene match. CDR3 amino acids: CASSDGTGGPIVRYNEQFF. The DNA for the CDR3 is TGTGCCAGCAGTGACGGGACAGGGGGTCCGATTGTGCGATACAATGAGCAGTTCTTC.

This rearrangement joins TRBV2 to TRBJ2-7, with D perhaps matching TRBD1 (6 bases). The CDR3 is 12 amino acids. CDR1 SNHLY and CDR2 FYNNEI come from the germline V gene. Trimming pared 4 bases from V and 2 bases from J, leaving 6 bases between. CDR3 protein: CASSAGAYEQYF. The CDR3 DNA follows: TGTGCCAGCAGTGCAGGGGCCTACGAGCAGTACTTC.

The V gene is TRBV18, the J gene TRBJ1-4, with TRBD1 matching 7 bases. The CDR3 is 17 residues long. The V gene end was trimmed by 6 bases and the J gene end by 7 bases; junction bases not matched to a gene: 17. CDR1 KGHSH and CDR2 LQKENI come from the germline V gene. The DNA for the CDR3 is TGTGCCAGCTCCCAGTCTTTAGGACAGGCTGCAGGTGAAAAACTGTTTTTT. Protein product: CASSQSLGQAAGEKLFF.

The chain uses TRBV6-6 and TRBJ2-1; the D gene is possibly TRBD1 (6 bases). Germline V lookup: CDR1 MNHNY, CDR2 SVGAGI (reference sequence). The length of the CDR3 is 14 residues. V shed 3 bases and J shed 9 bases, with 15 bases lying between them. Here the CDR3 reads CASSYGGVGSEQFF. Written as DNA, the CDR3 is TGTGCCAGCAGTTATGGGGGCGTCGGTTCTGAGCAGTTCTTC.

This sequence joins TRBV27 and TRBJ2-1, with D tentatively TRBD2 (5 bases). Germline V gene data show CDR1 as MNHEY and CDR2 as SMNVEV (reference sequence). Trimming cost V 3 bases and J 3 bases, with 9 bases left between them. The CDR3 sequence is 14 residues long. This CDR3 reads CASSFGENYNEQFF. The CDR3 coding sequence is TGTGCCAGCAGTTTCGGGGAGAACTACAATGAGCAGTTCTTC.

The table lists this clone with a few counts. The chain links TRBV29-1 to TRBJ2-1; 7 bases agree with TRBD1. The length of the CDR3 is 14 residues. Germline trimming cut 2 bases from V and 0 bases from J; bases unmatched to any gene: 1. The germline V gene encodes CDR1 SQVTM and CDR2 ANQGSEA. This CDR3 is CSVERGLSYNEQFF. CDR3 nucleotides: TGCAGCGTTGAAAGGGGGCTCTCCTACAATGAGCAGTTCTTC.

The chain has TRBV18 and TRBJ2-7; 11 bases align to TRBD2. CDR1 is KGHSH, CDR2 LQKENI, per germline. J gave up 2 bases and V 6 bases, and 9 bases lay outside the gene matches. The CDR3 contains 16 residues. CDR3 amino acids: CASSEIGTSGAYEQYF. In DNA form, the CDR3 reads TGTGCCAGCTCCGAGATCGGGACTAGCGGAGCCTACGAGCAGTACTTC.

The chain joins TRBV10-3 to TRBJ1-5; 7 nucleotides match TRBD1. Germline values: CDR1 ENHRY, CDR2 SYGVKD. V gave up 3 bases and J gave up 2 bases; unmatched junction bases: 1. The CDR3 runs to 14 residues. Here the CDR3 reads CAISEGTGNQPQHF. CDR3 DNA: TGTGCCATCAGTGAAGGGACAGGCAATCAGCCCCAGCATTTT.

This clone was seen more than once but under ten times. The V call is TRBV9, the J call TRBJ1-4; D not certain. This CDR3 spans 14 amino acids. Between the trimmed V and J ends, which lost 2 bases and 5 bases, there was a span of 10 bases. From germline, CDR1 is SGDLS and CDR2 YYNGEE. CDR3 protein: CASSVGGLNEKLFF. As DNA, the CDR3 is TGTGCCAGCAGCGTCGGAGGACTAAATGAAAAACTGTTTTTT.

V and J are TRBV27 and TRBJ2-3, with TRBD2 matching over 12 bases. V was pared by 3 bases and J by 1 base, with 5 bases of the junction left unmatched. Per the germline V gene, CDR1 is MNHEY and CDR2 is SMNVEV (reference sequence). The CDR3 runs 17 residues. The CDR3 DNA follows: TGTGCCAGCAGTTTCCAGAGACTAGCGGGAGGCACAGATACGCAGTATTTT. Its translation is CASSFQRLAGGTDTQYF.

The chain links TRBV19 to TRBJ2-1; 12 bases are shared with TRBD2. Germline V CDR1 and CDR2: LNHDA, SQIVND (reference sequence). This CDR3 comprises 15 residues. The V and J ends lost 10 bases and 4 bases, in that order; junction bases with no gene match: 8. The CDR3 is CATTGLAGIYNEQFF. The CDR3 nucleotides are TGTGCCACCACCGGACTAGCGGGAATATACAATGAGCAGTTCTTC.

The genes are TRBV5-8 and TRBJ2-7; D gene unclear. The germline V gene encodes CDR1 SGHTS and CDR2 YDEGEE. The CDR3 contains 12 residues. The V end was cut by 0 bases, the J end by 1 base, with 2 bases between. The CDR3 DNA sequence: TGTGCCAGCAGCTTGGCTTCCTACGAGCAGTACTTC. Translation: CASSLASYEQYF.

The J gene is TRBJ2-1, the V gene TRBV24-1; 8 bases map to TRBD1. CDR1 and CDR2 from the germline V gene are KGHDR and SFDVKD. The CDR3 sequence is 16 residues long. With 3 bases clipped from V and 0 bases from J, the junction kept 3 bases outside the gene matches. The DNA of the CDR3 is TGTGCCACCAGTGATAACACAGGGGGCTCCTACAATGAGCAGTTCTTC. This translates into CATSDNTGGSYNEQFF.

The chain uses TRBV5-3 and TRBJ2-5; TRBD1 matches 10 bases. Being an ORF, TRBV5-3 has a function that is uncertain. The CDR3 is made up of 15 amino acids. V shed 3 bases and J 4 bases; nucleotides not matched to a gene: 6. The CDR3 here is CARSWTGGPLETQYF. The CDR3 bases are TGTGCCAGAAGCTGGACAGGGGGTCCCCTAGAGACCCAGTACTTC.

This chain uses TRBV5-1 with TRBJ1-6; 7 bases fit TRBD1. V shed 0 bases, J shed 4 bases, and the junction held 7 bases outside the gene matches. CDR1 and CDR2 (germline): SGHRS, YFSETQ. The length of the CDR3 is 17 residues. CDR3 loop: CASSLGGRGQYNSPLHF. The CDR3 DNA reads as TGCGCCAGCAGCTTGGGAGGCAGGGGACAGTATAATTCACCCCTCCACTTT.

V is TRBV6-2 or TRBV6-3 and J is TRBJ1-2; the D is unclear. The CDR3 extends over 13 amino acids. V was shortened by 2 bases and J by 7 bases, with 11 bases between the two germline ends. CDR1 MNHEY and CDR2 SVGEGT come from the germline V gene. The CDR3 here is CASSYTPSGGYTF. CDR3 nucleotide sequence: TGTGCCAGCAGTTACACACCTTCTGGTGGCTACACCTTC.

The CDR3 coding sequence is TGCGCCAGCAGTTCAGGACTAGCGGGAGAAGACGAGCAGTACTTC. It yields the protein CASSSGLAGEDEQYF. The gene calls are TRBV5-1 and TRBJ2-7; 13 bases agree with TRBD2. CDR1 and CDR2 (germline): SGHRS, YFSETQ. The trim removed 5 bases at V and 5 bases at J, leaving 7 bases unmatched. CDR3 length: 15 residues.